These 9 T cell receptor beta chains share one sample of origin, sequenced in a study of radiation and T cells in renal cell carcinoma. Time point noted: blood 4 weeks post-SBRT, at nephrectomy. The treatment: 15 Gy SBRT to primary tumor, nephrectomy 4 weeks later. The data were produced by immunoSEQ multiplex PCR, yet TCRdb's version contains in-frame clones alone and is incomplete. The profile covers just under 150,000 clones, with around 88% appearing a single time and around 17% taken by the ten largest. The source material was blood, sampled from a patient whose treatment included radiotherapy and nephrectomy. Receptor source: a woman in her 50s with renal cell carcinoma.

This sequence joins TRBV5-1 and TRBJ2-7, with TRBD1 matching over 7 bases. V shed 4 bases, J shed 6 bases, and the junction held 13 bases outside the gene matches. Germline V gene sequence: CDR1 SGHRS, CDR2 YFSETQ. The CDR3 sequence is 15 residues long. The CDR3 bases are TGCGCCAGCAGCCCACTACAGGGGTCTGGGGGCGAGCAGTACTTC. This encodes CASSPLQGSGGEQYF.

A few counts support this clone. This chain links TRBV9 with TRBJ2-2; the match to TRBD1 covers 9 bases. The CDR3 contains 17 residues. Per the germline V gene, CDR1 is SGDLS and CDR2 is YYNGEE. With V trimmed by 4 bases and J by 5 bases, 12 bases remained unmatched. The CDR3 loop is CASSSMGQGSGTGELFF. The CDR3 DNA sequence: TGTGCCAGCAGCTCGATGGGACAGGGCTCGGGGACCGGGGAGCTGTTTTTT.

This chain uses TRBV5-4 with TRBJ2-3; D possibly uses TRBD1 or TRBD2 (5 bases each). The CDR3 runs to 16 residues. V gave up 3 bases and J gave up 1 base, with 15 bases separating them. Germline V gives CDR1 SGHNT, CDR2 YYREEE (reference sequence). The CDR3 loop is CASSSGKRGGTDTQYF. DNA for the CDR3: TGTGCCAGCAGCTCTGGGAAAAGGGGAGGCACAGATACGCAGTATTTT.

V gene TRBV9 combines with J gene TRBJ1-1; TRBD1 is a possible D gene (6 bases). Germline V gene lookup returns CDR1 SGDLS and CDR2 YYNGEE. The CDR3 length is 17 residues. V was clipped by 0 bases and J by 4 bases, with 19 bases between them. The CDR3 nucleotides are TGTGCCAGCAGCGTAGATTTAGGAGGGGGTATGAGCACTGAAGCTTTCTTT. Residues: CASSVDLGGGMSTEAFF.

The genes are TRBV19 and TRBJ1-5, with TRBD1 matching 8 bases. The CDR3 loop spans 16 amino acids. Germline CDR1 reads LNHDA; CDR2 reads SQIVND (reference sequence). Trimming took 5 bases from V and 2 from J; bases not matched to a gene: 8. The DNA of the CDR3 is TGTGCCAGTAGTTCGATGGACAGGGAAGGCAATCAGCCCCAGCATTTT. Translated, it gives CASSSMDREGNQPQHF.

The genes are TRBV29-1 and TRBJ2-1, with D perhaps TRBD1 (6 bases). The CDR3 loop spans 14 amino acids. Trimming removed 6 bases from V and 2 bases from J, with 14 bases in between. The V gene's germline CDR1 is SQVTM and CDR2 ANQGSEA. This chain's CDR3 is CSVGRQDPYNEQFF. CDR3 in DNA: TGCAGCGTCGGCCGACAGGATCCCTACAATGAGCAGTTCTTC.

The table lists this clone with a count of one. The chain carries TRBV7-9 and TRBJ2-2; D is possibly TRBD2 (5 bases). V lost 5 bases and J 4 bases, leaving 14 bases between the germline ends. This CDR3 region has 15 residues. Germline V gives CDR1 SEHNR, CDR2 FQNEAQ (reference sequence). CDR3 amino acids: CASSRALASTGELFF. The CDR3 bases are TGTGCCAGCAGCCGAGCTCTAGCTTCCACCGGGGAGCTGTTTTTT.

This clone was seen a handful of times. The V gene is TRBV5-6, the J gene TRBJ2-1, with D possibly TRBD2 on 5 matching bases. V lost 6 bases, J lost 4 bases, and 17 bases lay in between. This CDR3 comprises 15 residues. CDR1 is SGHDT, CDR2 YYEEEE, per germline. CDR3 protein: CASNSGASRYNEQFF. The CDR3 region has the DNA TGTGCCAGCAACTCCGGAGCTAGCAGGTACAATGAGCAGTTCTTC.

The sample holds one count of this clone. J is TRBJ2-3 and V is TRBV5-1; tentatively, D is TRBD1 (5 bases). V was trimmed by 0 bases and J by 5 bases, leaving 13 bases between them. In germline, CDR1 is SGHRS, CDR2 YFSETQ. The CDR3 has 15 residues. CDR3 coding DNA: TGCGCCAGCAGCTTGGTAAAGGGGTCGAAAGATACGCAGTATTTT. This translates into CASSLVKGSKDTQYF.